This T cell receptor (beta chain) stems from a study of OX40 agonist ivuxolimab in advanced cancers. Study context: Every 2 weeks, patients received ivuxolimab intravenously, dosed at 0.01 to 10 mg/kg. Having had anti-PD-1, anti-PD-L1 or anti-CTLA-4 therapy before was allowed, and roughly 40% had some.

General study findings and limits: At 0.1 to 3.0 mg/kg and by week 6, clonal expansion occurred in CD4+ and CD8+ blood T cells.

As regards this clone: What it binds is unknown.

The repertoire was sequenced with immunoSEQ multiplex PCR; TCRdb's copy has only in-frame clones and lacks some. Of 45,000 to 60,000 clones in the sample, under 85% are singletons; the top ten hold 3.1%. Trimming cost V 7 bases and J 1 base, with 14 bases left between them. CDR3 length equals 15 residues. Germline V gene data show CDR1 as MNHEY and CDR2 as SVGAGI. No patient had autoimmune disease or received systemic immunosuppression. The TCR sequence derives from an adult with an advanced solid tumor such as melanoma, head and neck, liver or kidney cancer. J is TRBJ1-5 and V is TRBV6-5; possible D gene TRBD1, 5 bases. The sequenced sample was CD4+ or CD8+ T cells sorted from blood, obtained in a trial of the OX40 agonist ivuxolimab. The CDR3 DNA is TGTGCCAGCACCCCGGGACCCAGAAGCAATCAGCCCCAGCATTTT. This sequence encodes CASTPGPRSNQPQHF.